The text below deals with one T cell receptor (beta chain). The data were obtained in a study of blood T cell repertoires in COVID-19. Study at large: The United States, Italy and Spain supplied acute and convalescent COVID-19 samples.

Study processing details: Using reference gene primer amplification, nucleated cell counts were estimated. The assay was immunoSEQ multiplex PCR, and TCRdb's table has in-frame clones only and misses some. V and J calls and clone size are as listed in that table; D and trimming were resolved from the DNA. Of over 65,000 clones listed, 75% to 95% were seen once; the top ten hold 6.9%. The V and J ends lost 9 bases and 4 bases respectively, with 18 bases between them. This CDR3 comprises 14 residues. CDR1 MNHNY and CDR2 SVGAGI come from the germline V gene (reference sequence). The sequence was collected from a human donor in a cohort sampled during active COVID-19. This chain joins TRBV6-6 and TRBJ2-5; D might be TRBD2 (6 bases). Sample: peripheral blood. CDR3 amino acids: CASRTGVWGETQYF. The CDR3 nucleotides are TGTGCCAGTCGTACGGGGGTTTGGGGAGAGACCCAGTACTTC.